The 14 T cell receptor beta chains in this list originate from one sample, sequenced in a study of blood T cell repertoires in COVID-19. Some clones are missing from TCRdb's copy, which holds only in-frame ones; the method was immunoSEQ multiplex PCR. Counted here are roughly 120,000 clones, approximately 80% occurring once; the ten biggest clones make up under 2.5%. The sample comprised peripheral blood. These receptors all come from a man aged 65 to 79 with acute or convalescent COVID-19.

The chain combines TRBV10-2 with TRBJ1-2; unclear D gene. Trimming pared 5 bases from V and 4 bases from J, leaving 8 bases between. This CDR3 comprises 12 residues. Germline CDR1 WSHSY, CDR2 SAAADI. The CDR3 nucleotides are TGCGCCAGCAGTCGAGACACCTATGGCTACACCTTC. Translated: CASSRDTYGYTF.

This clone was seen just once. The chain links TRBV9 to TRBJ1-4; maybe TRBD1 (5 bases). The CDR3 runs to 13 residues. V was pared by 4 bases and J by 8 bases, with 12 bases between. Germline V gene sequence: CDR1 SGDLS, CDR2 YYNGEE. The CDR3 sequence: CASSPSQGEKLFF. In nucleotides, the CDR3 is TGTGCCAGCAGCCCCTCCCAGGGAGAAAAACTGTTTTTT.

This clone has a handful of counts. The chain combines TRBV7-9 with TRBJ2-7, with 9 bases identical to TRBD1. Germline assignment: CDR1 SEHNR and CDR2 FQNEAQ (reference sequence). After removal of 3 bases from V and 5 bases from J, the junction contained 5 bases not matched to a gene. CDR3 length: 14 amino acids. CDR3 loop: CASSFGQGRDEQYF. DNA of the CDR3: TGTGCCAGCAGCTTTGGACAGGGGAGGGACGAGCAGTACTTC.

This clone was detected once. The genes are TRBV20-1 and TRBJ1-6; no definite D call. Looked up from germline, CDR1 is DFQATT and CDR2 is SNEGSKA (reference sequence). The germline V and J ends were trimmed by 3 bases and 6 bases, with 9 bases remaining between them. The CDR3 runs to 13 residues. CDR3 protein: CSASQRSNSPLHF. CDR3 coding DNA: TGCAGTGCTAGTCAAAGGAGTAATTCACCCCTCCACTTT.

This clone was seen only once. This chain links TRBV18 with TRBJ2-7, with 13 bases lining up with TRBD2. Germline CDR1 is KGHSH and CDR2 is LQKENI. After removal of 4 bases from V and 6 bases from J, the junction contained 9 bases not matched to a gene. The CDR3 consists of 16 residues. CDR3 sequence: CASSLVPGLAGFEQYF. CDR3 in DNA: TGTGCCAGCTCACTTGTTCCGGGACTAGCGGGGTTCGAGCAGTACTTC.

V gene TRBV18 combines with J gene TRBJ2-2; 7 nucleotides align to TRBD1. J was trimmed by 3 bases and V by 3 bases; bases with no gene match: 4. The CDR3 is made up of 15 amino acids. Germline V CDR1 and CDR2: KGHSH, LQKENI. The CDR3 protein is CASSPRQGDTGELFF. As DNA, the CDR3 is TGTGCCAGCTCACCCCGACAGGGAGACACCGGGGAGCTGTTTTTT.

The chain has TRBV28 and TRBJ1-1; TRBD1 is a possible D gene (5 bases). CDR1 MDHEN and CDR2 SYDVKM come from the germline V gene. V was clipped by 6 bases and J by 4 bases, with 15 bases between them. CDR3 length equals 14 residues. In nucleotides, the CDR3 is TGTGCCAGCAGGTTAAAAGGGGTGAGCACTGAAGCTTTCTTT. It translates to CASRLKGVSTEAFF.

A few counts support this clone. This chain links TRBV4-1 with TRBJ1-4, with TRBD1 as a possible D gene (6 bases). The CDR3 extends over 16 amino acids. Between the trimmed V and J ends, which lost 1 base and 8 bases, there was a span of 17 bases. Germline CDR1 reads MGHRA; CDR2 reads YSYEKL. CDR3 nucleotide sequence: TGCGCCAGCAGCCAAGCCGGGGCGCGCCAGGGGGAAAAACTGTTTTTT. Translation: CASSQAGARQGEKLFF.

The chain is built from TRBV30 and TRBJ2-5, with D tentatively TRBD1 (5 bases). The ends were cut back, 3 bases at V and 6 bases at J, with 14 bases in the middle. CDR1 and CDR2 (germline): GTSNPN, SVGIG (reference sequence). The CDR3 runs 13 residues. DNA for the CDR3: TGTGCCTGGAGGACCCAGGGTAGACAGACCCAGTACTTC. This codes for CAWRTQGRQTQYF.

This sequence joins TRBV24-1 and TRBJ2-1; the match to TRBD1 covers 9 bases. CDR1 and CDR2 (germline): KGHDR, SFDVKD. V lost 3 bases, J lost 5 bases, and 1 base stayed unmatched. The CDR3 extends over 14 amino acids. CDR3 region: CATSDGTGNNEQFF. Here the CDR3 DNA reads TGTGCCACCAGTGATGGGACAGGGAACAATGAGCAGTTCTTC.

The chain uses TRBV5-1 and TRBJ2-1; 8 bases match TRBD1. Trimming removed 1 base from V and 9 bases from J; junction bases left unmatched: 6. The CDR3 has 14 residues. Germline CDR1 and CDR2: SGHRS and YFSETQ. The CDR3 here is CASSLTMGTGEQFF. CDR3 coding DNA: TGCGCCAGCAGCTTGACGATGGGGACAGGTGAGCAGTTCTTC. Full variable domain (remainder filled in from reference TRBV5-1 and TRBJ2-1): KAGVTQTPRYLIKTRGQQVTLSCSPISGHRSVSWYQQTPGQGLQFLFEYFSETQRNKGNFPGRFSGRQFSNSRSEMNVSTLELGDSALYLCASSLTMGTGEQFFGPGTRLTVL.

The table lists this clone with a count of one. V is TRBV3-1 (or the pseudogene TRBV3-2) and J is TRBJ2-3, with D perhaps TRBD2 (6 bases). V shed 1 base and J shed 3 bases, with 11 bases lying between them. This CDR3 has 15 amino acids. Germline V gene sequence: CDR1 LGHDT, CDR2 YNNKEL (reference sequence). The CDR3 loop is CASSQVGGSTDTQYF. The CDR3 coding sequence is TGTGCCAGCAGCCAAGTGGGGGGTAGTACAGATACGCAGTATTTT.

V is TRBV11-2 and J is TRBJ2-3; a possible D gene is TRBD2 (6 bases). This CDR3 contains 13 residues. Per germline, CDR1 SGHAT and CDR2 FQNNGV. V was clipped by 5 bases and J by 9 bases, with 15 bases between them. In DNA, the CDR3 is TGTGCCAGCAGCCCTTTTGGGGGGAGGACGCAGTATTTT. Amino acids: CASSPFGGRTQYF.

The chain has TRBV19 and TRBJ2-5; perhaps TRBD2 as D (5 bases). V was shortened by 10 bases and J by 4 bases, with 19 bases between the two germline ends. CDR3 size: 14 residues. Germline CDR1 is LNHDA and CDR2 is SQIVND (reference sequence). The CDR3 sequence is CATSRAGARETQYF. The DNA of the CDR3 is TGTGCCACCTCAAGGGCGGGTGCCAGAGAGACCCAGTACTTC.